This T cell receptor (beta chain) came from a study of Graves' ophthalmopathy and Graves' hyperthyroidism. This clonotype was observed at least ten times. Exclusion criteria comprised other autoimmune diseases, uncontrolled infections, pregnancy or lactation in patients. Amplifying from RNA transcripts, the study obtained TCR beta CDR3 regions. A first-round RT-PCR used HTBI primers, followed by a second-round multiplex PCR. TCRdb independently ran MiXCR on the multiplex PCR reads; one entry per CDR3 protein. Altogether just over 400,000 distinct CDR3 sequences are present, around a fifth being singletons, with the ten largest covering more than 2.5%. The receptor was derived from a woman younger than 35 with stable Graves' hyperthyroidism. Sequences were obtained from peripheral blood.

The CDR3 bases are TGTGCCACCAGCAGAGATTGGACAGACAATCAGCCCCAGCATTTT. Amino acid sequence: CATSRDWTDNQPQHF. The gene calls are TRBV15 and TRBJ1-5, with TRBD1 as a possible D gene (6 bases). The germline V gene encodes CDR1 LNHNV and CDR2 YYDKDF (reference sequence). CDR3 length: 15 residues. Between the trimmed V and J ends, which lost 0 bases and 3 bases, there was a span of 9 bases.